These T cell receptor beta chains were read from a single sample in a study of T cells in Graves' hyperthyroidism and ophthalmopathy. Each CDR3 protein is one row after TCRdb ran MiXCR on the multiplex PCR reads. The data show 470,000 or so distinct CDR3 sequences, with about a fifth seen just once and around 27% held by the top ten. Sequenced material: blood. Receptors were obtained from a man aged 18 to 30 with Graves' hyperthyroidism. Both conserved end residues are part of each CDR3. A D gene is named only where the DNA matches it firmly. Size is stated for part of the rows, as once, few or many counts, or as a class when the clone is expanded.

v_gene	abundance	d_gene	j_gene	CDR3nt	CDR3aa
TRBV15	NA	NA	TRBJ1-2	TGTGCCACCAGCACCGTACCGAACTATGGCTACACCTTC	CATSTVPNYGYTF
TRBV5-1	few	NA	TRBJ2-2	TGCGCCAGCAGCCCGGGTGGAGGGGACACCGGGGAGCTGTTTTTT	CASSPGGGDTGELFF
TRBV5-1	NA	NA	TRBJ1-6	TGCGCCAGCAGCTTAAGGACAGCCGATTCACCCCTCCACTTT	CASSLRTADSPLHF
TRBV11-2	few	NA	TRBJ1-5	TGTGCCAGCAGCTTCGGCAGGGACGAAGGACCTTATAGCAATCAGCCCCAGCATTTT	CASSFGRDEGPYSNQPQHF
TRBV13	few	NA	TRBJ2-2	TGTGCCAGCAGCTTATTGACCCAGACGACCGGGGAGCTGTTTTTT	CASSLLTQTTGELFF
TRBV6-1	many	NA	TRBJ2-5	TGTGCCGGATCGATGGGGGCGCAAGAGACCCAGTACTTC	CAGSMGAQETQYF
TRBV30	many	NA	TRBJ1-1	TGTGCCTGGAGTGTCGTTGGGGGCACTGAAGCTTTCTTT	CAWSVVGGTEAFF
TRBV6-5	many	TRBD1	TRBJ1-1	TGTGCCAGCAGTTACACGGACAGGATAGGTCCCAACACTGGAGCTTTCTTT	CASSYTDRIGPNTGAFF
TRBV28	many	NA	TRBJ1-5	TGTGCCGTTAGGGAGGGAAGCAATCAGCCCCAGCATTTT	CAVREGSNQPQHF
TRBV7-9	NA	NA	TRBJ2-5	TGTGCCAGCAGCTCAACCCTACTAGGGCCCCGGGAGACCCAGTACTTC	CASSSTLLGPRETQYF
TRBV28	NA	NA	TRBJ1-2	TGTGCCAGCAGTTTTCCCTCCGACGGGGGCTACACCTTC	CASSFPSDGGYTF
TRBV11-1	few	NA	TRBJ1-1	TGTGCCAGCAGCATTGGGGGGCGTTCCACTGAAGCTTTCTTT	CASSIGGRSTEAFF
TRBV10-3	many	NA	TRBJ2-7	TGTGCCATCAGTGAGGCAGCCGGTACCTACGAGCAGTACTTC	CAISEAAGTYEQYF
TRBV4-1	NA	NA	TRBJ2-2	TGCGCCAGCAGCCAAGTTTACACCGGGGAGCTGTTTTTT	CASSQVYTGELFF
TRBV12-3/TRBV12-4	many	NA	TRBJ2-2	TGTGCCAGCAGTTTAGATCACGGGGAGCTGTTTTTT	CASSLDHGELFF
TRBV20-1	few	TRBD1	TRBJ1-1	TGCAGTGCTAGAGTGAAGGGACAGGGCAACACTGAAGCTTTCTTT	CSARVKGQGNTEAFF
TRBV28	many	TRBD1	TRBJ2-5	TGTGCCAGCAGGAGGGGGCCCGAAGAGACCCAGTACTTC	CASRRGPEETQYF
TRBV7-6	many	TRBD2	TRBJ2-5	TGTGCCAGCAGCCAGGGTCCGGGGGGGTACCAAGAGACCCAGTACTTC	CASSQGPGGYQETQYF
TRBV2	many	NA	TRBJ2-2	TGTGCCAGCAGTGTAGCCGACGAGGGAACCGGGGAGCTGTTTTTT	CASSVADEGTGELFF
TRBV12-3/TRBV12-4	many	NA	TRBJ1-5	TGTGCCAGCAACGAAGCTAGGGGCGTTCAGCCCCAGCATTTT	CASNEARGVQPQHF
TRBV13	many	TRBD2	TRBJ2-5	TGTGCCAGCAGCGCCCGACTAGCGGGGACGCAAGAGACCCAGTACTTC	CASSARLAGTQETQYF
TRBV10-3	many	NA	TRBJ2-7	TGTGCCACCCTGCGGACAGCTAGACTTGGGCTGCTGTACTTC	CATLRTARLGLLYF
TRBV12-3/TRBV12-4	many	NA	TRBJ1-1	TGTGCCAGCAGTCCCTCCCGAGGGGGCACTGAAGCTTTCTTT	CASSPSRGGTEAFF
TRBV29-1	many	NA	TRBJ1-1	TGCAGCGTTGACTTCCAGCCCATGGGTGAAGCTTTCTTT	CSVDFQPMGEAFF
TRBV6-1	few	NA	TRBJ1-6	TGTGCCAGCAGTGAAGCGAATCTCAGACAACCCCTCCACTTT	CASSEANLRQPLHF
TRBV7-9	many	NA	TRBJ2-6	TGTGCCAGCAGCTTAGCCAGGTCTGGGGCCAACGTCCTGACTTTC	CASSLARSGANVLTF
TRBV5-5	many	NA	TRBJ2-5	TGTGCCAGCAGCTTGGTATTTAAGCGGCAAGAGACCCAGTACTTC	CASSLVFKRQETQYF
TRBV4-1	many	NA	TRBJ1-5	TGCGCCAGCAGCCAAGGATTAGGGGCAGTCAATCAGCCCCAGCATTTT	CASSQGLGAVNQPQHF
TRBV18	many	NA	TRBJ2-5	TGTGCCAGCTCACCACGAGAAGCGAAACAAGAGACCCAGTACTTC	CASSPREAKQETQYF
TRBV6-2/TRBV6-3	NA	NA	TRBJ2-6	TGTGCCAGCAGTTATACAGGGACCTCTGGGGCCAACGTCCTGACTTTC	CASSYTGTSGANVLTF
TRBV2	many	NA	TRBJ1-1	TGTGCCAGCAGCAGGGACACTTCGAACACTGAAGCTTTCTTT	CASSRDTSNTEAFF
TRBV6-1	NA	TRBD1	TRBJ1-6	TGTGCCAGCAGGACAGGGGGCCTTGCACCCCTCCACTTT	CASRTGGLAPLHF
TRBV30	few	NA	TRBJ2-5	TGTGCCTGGAGTTTGCAAGCCCAAGAGACCCAGTACTTC	CAWSLQAQETQYF
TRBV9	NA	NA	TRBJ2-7	TGTGCCAGCAGCGCCCGGGACACCGCTACCTACGAGCAGTACTTC	CASSARDTATYEQYF
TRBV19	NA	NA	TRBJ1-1	TGTGCCAGTAAATCAGTGGGGACCTCCGGGGGTGAAGCTTTCTTT	CASKSVGTSGGEAFF
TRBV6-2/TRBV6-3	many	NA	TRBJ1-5	TGTGCCAGCAGTTCGGGCCTCTGGGGGGCCTCAAATCAGCCCCAGCATTTT	CASSSGLWGASNQPQHF
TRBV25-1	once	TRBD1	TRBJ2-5	TGTGCCAGCAGTGTCGGACAGGGACTAGAGACCCAGTACTTC	CASSVGQGLETQYF
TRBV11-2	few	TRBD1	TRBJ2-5	TGTGCCAGCAGCTTCGGACAGGGGACACGAGAGACCCAGTACTTC	CASSFGQGTRETQYF
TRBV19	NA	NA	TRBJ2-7	TGTGCCAGTAGTATAGATCCAAGGTCGTACGAGCAGTACTTC	CASSIDPRSYEQYF
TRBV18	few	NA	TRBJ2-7	TGTGCCAGCTCAGCCCTTGCAGGGGCCGACTCCGGGCAGTACTTC	CASSALAGADSGQYF
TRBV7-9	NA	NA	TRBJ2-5	TGTGCCAGCAGCTTCGTCCGGGACGCAGCTTCGTCCCAGTACTTC	CASSFVRDAASSQYF
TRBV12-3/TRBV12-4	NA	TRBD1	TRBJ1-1	TGTGCCAGCAGTTTGGGGGACAGGGTTTTCGGCACTGAAGCTTTCTTT	CASSLGDRVFGTEAFF
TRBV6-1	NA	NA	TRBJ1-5	TGTGCCAGCAGGGGGGGCCGGGTCAATCAGCCCAAGCATTTT	CASRGGRVNQPKHF
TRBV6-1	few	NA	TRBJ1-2	TGTGCCAGCAGCCGCACCCCTGGACAGAATACCTATGGCTACACCTTC	CASSRTPGQNTYGYTF
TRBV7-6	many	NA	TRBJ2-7	TGTGCCAGCAGCGGCGGCGCGGGGGCCCTCTACGAGCAGTACTTC	CASSGGAGALYEQYF
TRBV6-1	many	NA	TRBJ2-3	TGTGCCAGCAGTGAAGTGGTTTTCAGGACAGATACGCAGTATTTT	CASSEVVFRTDTQYF
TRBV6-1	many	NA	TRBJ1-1	TGTGCCAGCAGTCAGAATCCAAACACTGAAGCTTTCTTT	CASSQNPNTEAFF
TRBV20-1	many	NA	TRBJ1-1	TGCAGTGCTAGAGATGTTACAGGGATCACTGAAGCTTTCTTT	CSARDVTGITEAFF
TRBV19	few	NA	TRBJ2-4	TGTGCCAGTAGCCCCGCGACAGAGGGAACCAAAAACATTCAGTACTTC	CASSPATEGTKNIQYF
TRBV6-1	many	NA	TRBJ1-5	TGTGCCAGCAGCAGGCGAGGACCCCAGCATTTT	CASSRRGPQHF
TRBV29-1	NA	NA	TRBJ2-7	TGCAGCGCCAATGGGGTTAGCGGTTCCTACGAGCAGTACTTC	CSANGVSGSYEQYF